The sequence of this TCR beta chain was determined in a study of blood T cell repertoires in COVID-19. About the study: The samples span acute and convalescent COVID-19 from the United States, Italy and Spain.

This clone has just one count. Per the authors' pipeline: Researchers report that nucleated cell counts were estimated from reference gene primer amplification. Repertoires were generated with immunoSEQ multiplex PCR, while TCRdb's copy carries only in-frame clones and drops some. V, J and clone size are taken as reported in that table, and D and trimming were inferred from the DNA itself. This repertoire shows tens of thousands of clones, around 87% found once; its top ten account for around 5%. Trimming took 3 bases from V and 4 from J, leaving 9 bases between them. CDR1 is DFQATT, CDR2 SNEGSKA, per germline (reference sequence). The CDR3 consists of 12 residues.

This sequence joins TRBV20-1 and TRBJ1-2; D gene ambiguous. The sequenced sample was peripheral blood. The receptor comes from a man in his forties with acute or convalescent COVID-19. The CDR3 nucleotides read TGCAGTGCTAGTAAGGGAGGCTATGGCTACACCTTC. As protein: CSASKGGYGYTF.